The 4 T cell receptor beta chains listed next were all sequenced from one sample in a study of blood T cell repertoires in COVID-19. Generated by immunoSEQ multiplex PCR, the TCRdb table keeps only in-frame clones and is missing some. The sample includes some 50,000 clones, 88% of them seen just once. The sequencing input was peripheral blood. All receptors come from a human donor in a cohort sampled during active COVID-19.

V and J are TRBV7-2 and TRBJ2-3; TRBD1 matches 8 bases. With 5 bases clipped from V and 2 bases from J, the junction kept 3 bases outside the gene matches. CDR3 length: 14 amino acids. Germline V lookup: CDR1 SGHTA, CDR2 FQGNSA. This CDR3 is CASSRTGFTDTQYF. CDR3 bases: TGTGCCAGCAGCCGGACAGGGTTCACAGATACGCAGTATTTT.

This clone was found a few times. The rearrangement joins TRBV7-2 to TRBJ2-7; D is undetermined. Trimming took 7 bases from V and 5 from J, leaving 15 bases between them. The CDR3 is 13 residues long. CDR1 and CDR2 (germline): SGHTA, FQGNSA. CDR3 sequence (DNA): TGTGCCAGCAACTCCCCTCCGATCGACGAGCAGTACTTC. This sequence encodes CASNSPPIDEQYF.

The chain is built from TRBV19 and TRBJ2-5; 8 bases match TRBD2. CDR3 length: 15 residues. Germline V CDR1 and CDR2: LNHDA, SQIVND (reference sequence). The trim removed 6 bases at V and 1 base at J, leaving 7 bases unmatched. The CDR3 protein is CASRETSVSQETQYF. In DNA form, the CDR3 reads TGTGCCAGTAGGGAGACTAGCGTCAGCCAAGAGACCCAGTACTTC. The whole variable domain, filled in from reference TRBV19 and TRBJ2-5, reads DGGITQSPKYLFRKEGQNVTLSCEQNLNHDAMYWYRQDPGQGLRLIYYSQIVNDFQKGDIAEGYSVSREKKESFPLTVTSAQKNPTAFYLCASRETSVSQETQYFGPGTRLLVL.

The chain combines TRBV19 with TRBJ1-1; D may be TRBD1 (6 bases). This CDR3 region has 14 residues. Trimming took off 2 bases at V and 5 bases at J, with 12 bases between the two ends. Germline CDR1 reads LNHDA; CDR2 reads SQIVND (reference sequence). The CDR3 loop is CASSILGRGTEAFF. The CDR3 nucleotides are TGTGCCAGTAGTATACTGGGAAGGGGGACTGAAGCTTTCTTT.